What follows is one T cell receptor (beta chain) and its context. The antigen is undetermined. This sample was included in a study of blood T cells in healthy people across ages. A sample-barcoded 5' primer and a J-beta primer mix were used in a second PCR of roughly 7 to 11 cycles. A template-switch adaptor with 12 random nucleotides tagged each cDNA molecule. Researchers report that each sample yielded at least 3 million CDR3-containing paired-end reads. TCRdb passed the 5' RACE reads through MiXCR, listing each CDR3 protein once. The top ten clones hold approximately 15% of a sample with about 670,000 distinct CDR3 sequences, around 50% of them seen once. Study results and limitations: Relative to aged donors, long-lived donors carried more naive CD4+ cells and displayed higher diversity. Age brought a roughly linear fall in TCR beta diversity measured per million T cells.

Input material: blood. The clonotype originates from a woman older than 75 in good health.

As DNA, the CDR3 is TGCGCCAGCAGCCAACCGGGGACACACACTGAAGCTTTCTTT. Translation gives CASSQPGTHTEAFF. The chain is built from TRBV4-1 and TRBJ1-1; tentatively, D is TRBD1 (6 bases). Trimming stripped 2 bases from V and 3 bases from J, with 10 bases between. Germline loops: CDR1 MGHRA, CDR2 YSYEKL. This CDR3 spans 14 amino acids.